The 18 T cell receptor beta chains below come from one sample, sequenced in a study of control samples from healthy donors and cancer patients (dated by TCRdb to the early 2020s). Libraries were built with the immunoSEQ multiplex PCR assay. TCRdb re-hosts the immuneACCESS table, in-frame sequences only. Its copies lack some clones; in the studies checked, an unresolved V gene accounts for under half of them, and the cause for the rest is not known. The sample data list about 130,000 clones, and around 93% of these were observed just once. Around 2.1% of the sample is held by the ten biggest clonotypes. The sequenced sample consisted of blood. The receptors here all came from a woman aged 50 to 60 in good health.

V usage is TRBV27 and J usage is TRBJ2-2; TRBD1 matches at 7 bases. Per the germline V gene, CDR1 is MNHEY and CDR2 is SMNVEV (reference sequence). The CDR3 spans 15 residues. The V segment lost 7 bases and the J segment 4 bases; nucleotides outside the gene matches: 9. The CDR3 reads CASTRDRVGTGELFF. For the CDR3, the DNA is TGTGCCAGCACCCGAGACAGGGTCGGCACCGGGGAGCTGTTTTTT.

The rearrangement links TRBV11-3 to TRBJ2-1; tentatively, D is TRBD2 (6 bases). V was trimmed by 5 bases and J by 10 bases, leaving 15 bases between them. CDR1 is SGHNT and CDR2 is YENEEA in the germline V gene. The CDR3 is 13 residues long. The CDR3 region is CASSRSGRGEQFF. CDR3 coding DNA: TGTGCCAGCAGCCGATCCGGGAGAGGCGAGCAGTTCTTC.

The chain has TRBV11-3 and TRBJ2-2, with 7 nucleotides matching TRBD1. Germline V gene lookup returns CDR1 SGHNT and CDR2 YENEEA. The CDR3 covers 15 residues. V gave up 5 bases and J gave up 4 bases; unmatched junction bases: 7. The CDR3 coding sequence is TGTGCCAGCAGCGAGGGACAGACCTCCACCGGGGAGCTGTTTTTT. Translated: CASSEGQTSTGELFF. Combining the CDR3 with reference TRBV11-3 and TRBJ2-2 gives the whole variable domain EAGVVQSPRYKIIEKKQPVAFWCNPISGHNTLYWYLQNLGQGPELLIRYENEEAVDDSQLPKDRFSAERLKGVDSTLKIQPAELGDSAVYLCASSEGQTSTGELFFGEGSRLTVL.

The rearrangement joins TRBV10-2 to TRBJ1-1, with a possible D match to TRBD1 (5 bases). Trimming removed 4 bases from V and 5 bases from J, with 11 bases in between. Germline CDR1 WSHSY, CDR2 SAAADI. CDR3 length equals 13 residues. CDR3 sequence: CASSGQLRTEAFF. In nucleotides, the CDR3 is TGCGCCAGCAGTGGACAGTTACGGACTGAAGCTTTCTTT.

The CDR3: CASSQPGSSYGYTF. CDR3 bases: TGTGCCAGCTCACAGCCGGGATCGAGTTATGGCTACACCTTC. The J gene is TRBJ1-2, the V gene TRBV18; D gene unclear. Looked up from germline, CDR1 is KGHSH and CDR2 is LQKENI. The CDR3 is 14 amino acids. With 4 bases removed from V and 5 bases from J, the gap between germline ends came to 14 bases. Looking up the rest from reference TRBV18 and TRBJ1-2 gives the full variable domain: NAGVMQNPRHLVRRRGQEARLRCSPMKGHSHVYWYRQLPEEGLKFMVYLQKENIIDESGMPKERFSAEFPKEGPSILRIQQVVRGDSAAYFCASSQPGSSYGYTFGSGTRLTVV.

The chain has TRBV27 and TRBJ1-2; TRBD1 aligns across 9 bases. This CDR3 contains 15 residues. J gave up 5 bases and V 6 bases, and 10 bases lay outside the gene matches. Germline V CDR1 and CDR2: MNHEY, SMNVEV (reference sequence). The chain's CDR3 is CASRADRGVPYGYTF. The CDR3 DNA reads TGTGCCAGCAGGGCGGACAGGGGAGTTCCATATGGCTACACCTTC.

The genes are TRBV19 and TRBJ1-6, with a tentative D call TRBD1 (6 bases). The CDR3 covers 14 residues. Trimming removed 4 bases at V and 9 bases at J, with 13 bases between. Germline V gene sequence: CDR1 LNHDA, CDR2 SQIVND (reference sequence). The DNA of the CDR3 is TGTGCCAGTAGTACGCTACAGGGCTCTTCACCCCTCCACTTT. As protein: CASSTLQGSSPLHF.

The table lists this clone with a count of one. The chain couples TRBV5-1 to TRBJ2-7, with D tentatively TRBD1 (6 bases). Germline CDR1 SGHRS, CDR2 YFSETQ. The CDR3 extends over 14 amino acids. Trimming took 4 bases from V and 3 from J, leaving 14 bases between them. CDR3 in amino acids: CASSPGTLGYEQYF. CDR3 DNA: TGCGCCAGCAGCCCGGGGACACTCGGCTACGAGCAGTACTTC. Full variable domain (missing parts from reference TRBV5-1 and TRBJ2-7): KAGVTQTPRYLIKTRGQQVTLSCSPISGHRSVSWYQQTPGQGLQFLFEYFSETQRNKGNFPGRFSGRQFSNSRSEMNVSTLELGDSALYLCASSPGTLGYEQYFGPGTRLTVT.

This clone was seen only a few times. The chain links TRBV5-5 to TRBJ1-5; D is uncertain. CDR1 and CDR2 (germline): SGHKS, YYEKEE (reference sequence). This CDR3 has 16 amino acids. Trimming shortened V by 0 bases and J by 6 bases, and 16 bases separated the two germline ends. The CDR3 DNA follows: TGTGCCAGCAGCTTGGTACCCGGGGTTGGCGCTCAGCCCCAGCATTTT. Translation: CASSLVPGVGAQPQHF.

In DNA, the CDR3 is TGTGCCAGCAGCTTGATGGGAAGCCTGAACACTGAAGCTTTCTTT. This gives the protein CASSLMGSLNTEAFF. The chain has TRBV5-6 and TRBJ1-1; D not certain. The germline gives CDR1 SGHDT, CDR2 YYEEEE. V dropped 1 base and J dropped 0 bases, with 10 bases sitting between them. The CDR3 contains 15 residues.

The CDR3 nucleotides read TGTGCCAGCAGCTTCCAGGGGGCTGGTGAAAAACTGTTTTTT. Protein sequence: CASSFQGAGEKLFF. This chain uses TRBV5-6 with TRBJ1-4; 8 positions agree with TRBD1. This CDR3 spans 14 amino acids. J gave up 7 bases and V 2 bases, and 4 bases lay outside the gene matches. Germline V CDR1 and CDR2: SGHDT, YYEEEE.

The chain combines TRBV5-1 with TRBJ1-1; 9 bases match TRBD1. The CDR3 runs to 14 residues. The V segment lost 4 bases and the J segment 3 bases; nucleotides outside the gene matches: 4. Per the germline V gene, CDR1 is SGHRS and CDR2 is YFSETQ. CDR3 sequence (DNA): TGCGCCAGCAGCACCTGGACAGGGGACACTGAAGCTTTCTTT. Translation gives CASSTWTGDTEAFF.

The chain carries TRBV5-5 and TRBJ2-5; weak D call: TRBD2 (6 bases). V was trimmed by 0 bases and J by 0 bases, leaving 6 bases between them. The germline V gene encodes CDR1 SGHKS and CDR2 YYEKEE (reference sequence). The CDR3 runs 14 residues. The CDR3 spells CASSLGGNQETQYF. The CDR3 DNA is TGTGCCAGCAGCTTGGGCGGGAACCAAGAGACCCAGTACTTC.

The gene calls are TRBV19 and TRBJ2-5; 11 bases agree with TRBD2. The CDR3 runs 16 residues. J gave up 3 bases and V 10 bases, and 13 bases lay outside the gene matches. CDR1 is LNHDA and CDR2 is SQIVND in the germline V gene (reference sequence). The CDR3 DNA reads TGTGCCACCTCTAGCGGGAGGTCCTTGCCGGAAGAGACCCAGTACTTC. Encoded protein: CATSSGRSLPEETQYF.

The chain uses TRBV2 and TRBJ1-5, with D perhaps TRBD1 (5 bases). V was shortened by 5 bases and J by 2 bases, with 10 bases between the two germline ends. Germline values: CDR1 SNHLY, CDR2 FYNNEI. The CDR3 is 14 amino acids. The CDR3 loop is CASSWLGGNQPQHF. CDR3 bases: TGTGCCAGCAGTTGGTTGGGGGGCAATCAGCCCCAGCATTTT.

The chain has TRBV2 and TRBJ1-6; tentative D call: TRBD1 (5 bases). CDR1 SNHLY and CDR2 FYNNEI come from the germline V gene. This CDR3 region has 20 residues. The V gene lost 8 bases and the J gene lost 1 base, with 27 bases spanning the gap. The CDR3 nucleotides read TGTGCCAGCCTTCCGGACAACAATTATGGGAAGAGGTCCTATAATTCACCCCTCCACTTT. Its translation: CASLPDNNYGKRSYNSPLHF.

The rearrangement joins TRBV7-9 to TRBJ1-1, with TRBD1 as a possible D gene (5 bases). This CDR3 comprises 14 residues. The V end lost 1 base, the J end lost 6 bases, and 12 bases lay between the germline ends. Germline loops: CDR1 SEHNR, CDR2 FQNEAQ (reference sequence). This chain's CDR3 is CASSLVPGRAEAFF. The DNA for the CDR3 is TGTGCCAGCAGCTTAGTCCCAGGGCGGGCTGAAGCTTTCTTT. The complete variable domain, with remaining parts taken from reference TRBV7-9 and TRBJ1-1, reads DTGVSQNPRHKITKRGQNVTFRCDPISEHNRLYWYRQTLGQGPEFLTYFQNEAQLEKSRLLSDRFSAERPKGSFSTLEIQRTEQGDSAMYLCASSLVPGRAEAFFGQGTRLTVV.

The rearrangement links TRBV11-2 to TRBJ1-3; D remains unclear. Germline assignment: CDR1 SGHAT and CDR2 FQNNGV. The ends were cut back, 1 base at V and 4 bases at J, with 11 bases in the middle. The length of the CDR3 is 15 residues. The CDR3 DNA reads TGTGCCAGCAGCTTAGGAGCGGCAGCGGGAAACACCATATATTTT. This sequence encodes CASSLGAAAGNTIYF.